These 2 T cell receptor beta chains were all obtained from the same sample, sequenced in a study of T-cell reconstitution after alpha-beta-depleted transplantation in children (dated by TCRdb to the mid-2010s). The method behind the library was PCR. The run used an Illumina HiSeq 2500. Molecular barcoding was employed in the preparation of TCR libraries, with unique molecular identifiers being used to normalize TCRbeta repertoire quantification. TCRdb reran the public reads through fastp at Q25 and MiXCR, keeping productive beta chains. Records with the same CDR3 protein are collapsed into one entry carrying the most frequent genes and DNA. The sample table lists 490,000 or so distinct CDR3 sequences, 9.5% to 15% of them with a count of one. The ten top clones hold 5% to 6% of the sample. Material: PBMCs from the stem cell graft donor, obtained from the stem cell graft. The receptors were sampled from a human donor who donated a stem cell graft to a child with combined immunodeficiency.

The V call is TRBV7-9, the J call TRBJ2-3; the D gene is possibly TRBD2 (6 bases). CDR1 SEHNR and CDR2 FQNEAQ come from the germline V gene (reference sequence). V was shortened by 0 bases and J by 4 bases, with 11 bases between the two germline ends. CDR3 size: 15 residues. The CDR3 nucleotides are TGTGCCAGCAGCTTAGCGGGAGGCCGGGCAGATACGCAGTATTTT. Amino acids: CASSLAGGRADTQYF.

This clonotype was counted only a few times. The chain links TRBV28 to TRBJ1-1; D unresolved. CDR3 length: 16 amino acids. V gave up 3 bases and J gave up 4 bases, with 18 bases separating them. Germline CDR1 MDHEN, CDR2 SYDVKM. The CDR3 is CASSFFSSGFGTEAFF. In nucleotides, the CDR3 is TGTGCCAGCAGTTTCTTTTCTTCGGGGTTTGGCACTGAAGCTTTCTTT.